This entry features one T cell receptor beta chain sequence. Its matching antigen is unknown. This entry belongs to a study of cytomegalovirus exposure and HLA in healthy donors. Study-wide results and limits: The classifier was said to identify cytomegalovirus status with high specificity and sensitivity. Sequences of the TCR beta chain were said to predict the HLA-A and HLA-B alleles of most subjects accurately.

Use of 60 Vbeta and 13 Jbeta primers characterized the PCR. The repertoire was sequenced with immunoSEQ multiplex PCR; TCRdb's copy has only in-frame clones and lacks some. The sample has approximately 190,000 clones; around 80% are singletons. V lost 2 bases and J 5 bases, leaving 10 bases between the germline ends. The V gene's germline CDR1 is SGHRS and CDR2 YFSETQ. The CDR3 is 13 amino acids. The J gene is TRBJ2-5, the V gene TRBV5-1; D ambiguous. The TCR was taken from a man between 40 and 49 years old in good health and CMV-seropositive. Material for sequencing was PBMCs. DNA for the CDR3: TGCGCCAGCAGCTTCGAGACCGGGGAGACCCAGTACTTC. Its protein is CASSFETGETQYF.